This is a list of T cell receptor beta chains from one sample in a study of blood T cell repertoires in COVID-19. Some clones are missing from TCRdb's copy, which holds only in-frame ones; the method was immunoSEQ multiplex PCR. The data contain about 110,000 clones, less than 85% of them singletons. Sequenced: peripheral blood. The origin of the receptors is a woman between 40 and 50 years old with acute or convalescent COVID-19. Each CDR3 is given with its conserved first and last residue. D genes are given only for firm matches. Size tells how often a clone was seen (once, few, many) or the class of an expanded clone, and some rows leave it out.

clone size	V gene	D gene	J gene	CDR3 protein	CDR3 DNA
NA	TRBV3-1/TRBV3-2	TRBD1	TRBJ1-6	CASSQAQGATLHF	TGTGCCAGCAGCCAAGCTCAGGGGGCTACCCTCCACTTT
NA	TRBV30	NA	TRBJ1-2	CAWRVTANYGYTF	TGTGCCTGGAGAGTGACAGCTAACTATGGCTACACCTTC
NA	TRBV19	NA	TRBJ2-4	CASSNPTGPKNIQYF	TGTGCCAGTAGTAACCCGACAGGACCCAAAAACATTCAGTACTTC
NA	TRBV2	TRBD1	TRBJ2-7	CASKDRGLEQYF	TGTGCCAGCAAGGACAGGGGGCTCGAGCAGTACTTC
NA	TRBV5-1	NA	TRBJ2-7	CASSSPQVYEQYF	TGCGCCAGCAGCTCCCCACAGGTCTACGAGCAGTACTTC
once	TRBV5-1	NA	TRBJ2-2	CASSLSQGYTGELFF	TGCGCCAGCAGCTTAAGTCAGGGATACACCGGGGAGCTGTTTTTT
once	TRBV15	NA	TRBJ1-6	CATSRERGSNSPLHF	TGTGCCACCAGCAGAGAACGCGGCAGCAATTCACCCCTCCACTTT
NA	TRBV13	NA	TRBJ2-3	CASSLGPRRGTSTDTQYF	TGTGCCAGCAGCTTAGGCCCCCGGCGGGGCACTAGCACAGATACGCAGTATTTT
NA	TRBV29-1	NA	TRBJ2-1	CSVGTVMNNEQFF	TGCAGCGTTGGGACAGTCATGAACAATGAGCAGTTCTTC
NA	TRBV5-1	NA	TRBJ2-3	CASSLSRTDTQYF	TGCGCCAGCAGCTTGTCCAGGACAGATACGCAGTATTTT
few	TRBV18	NA	TRBJ2-1	CASSEDRAYNEQFF	TGTGCCAGCTCCGAGGATCGGGCCTACAATGAGCAGTTCTTC
NA	TRBV6-1	NA	TRBJ1-1	CASSDLSVTLLVAEAFF	TGTGCCAGCAGTGATTTGAGCGTGACGCTACTCGTGGCTGAAGCTTTCTTT
NA	TRBV2	TRBD1	TRBJ1-6	CASTRTGDSPLHF	TGTGCCAGCACCCGTACAGGGGATTCACCCCTCCACTTT
NA	TRBV7-2	TRBD1	TRBJ1-5	CASSLVDRVEQPQHF	TGTGCCAGCAGCTTAGTGGACAGGGTGGAACAGCCCCAGCATTTT
NA	TRBV18	TRBD2	TRBJ2-7	CASSPPSGVSEQYF	TGTGCCAGCTCACCACCTAGCGGGGTATCCGAGCAGTACTTC
few	TRBV7-8	NA	TRBJ2-3	CASSSLTTSYPDTQYF	TGTGCCAGCAGCTCACTAACTACGTCCTATCCTGATACGCAGTATTTT
NA	TRBV29-1	NA	TRBJ2-2	CSRSGGDNTGELFF	TGCAGCCGTTCGGGGGGCGACAACACCGGGGAGCTGTTTTTT
NA	TRBV3-1/TRBV3-2	NA	TRBJ2-1	CASSQEASGSHRGNEQFF	TGTGCCAGCAGCCAAGAAGCCAGCGGGTCCCACCGAGGGAATGAGCAGTTCTTC
few	TRBV19	NA	TRBJ1-4	CASSPPEQSANEKLFF	TGTGCCAGTAGTCCGCCGGAACAGTCGGCTAATGAAAAACTGTTTTTT
NA	TRBV10-3	TRBD1	TRBJ1-5	CAISADRAYSNQPQHF	TGTGCCATCAGTGCCGACAGGGCTTATAGCAATCAGCCCCAGCATTTT
NA	TRBV27	NA	TRBJ2-5	CASSQGSQETQYF	TGTGCCAGCAGCCAGGGGTCCCAAGAGACCCAGTACTTC
NA	TRBV7-3	NA	TRBJ2-3	CASSLTPNTDTQYF	TGTGCCAGCAGCTTAACTCCCAACACAGATACGCAGTATTTT
NA	TRBV28	TRBD1	TRBJ1-1	CASSFSGQGSTEAFF	TGTGCCAGCAGTTTCTCTGGACAGGGATCCACTGAAGCTTTCTTT
NA	TRBV30	NA	TRBJ1-4	CAWRGGANEKLFF	TGTGCCTGGAGAGGGGGGGCTAATGAAAAACTGTTTTTT
NA	TRBV10-3	NA	TRBJ2-5	CAISDRGETQYF	TGTGCCATCAGTGACAGGGGTGAGACCCAGTACTTC
NA	TRBV24-1	NA	TRBJ2-7	CATSDDNRPYEQYF	TGTGCCACCAGTGATGACAACCGGCCCTACGAGCAGTACTTC
NA	TRBV6-1	NA	TRBJ2-7	CASSEALQGNSYEQYF	TGTGCCAGCAGTGAAGCGCTTCAGGGGAACTCCTACGAGCAGTACTTC
NA	TRBV19	NA	TRBJ1-1	CASSIRTDTEAFF	TGTGCCAGTAGTATCCGGACAGACACTGAAGCTTTCTTT
once	TRBV10-2	NA	TRBJ2-2	CASSDREVGELFF	TGCGCCAGCAGTGACAGGGAGGTCGGGGAGCTGTTTTTT
NA	TRBV9	NA	TRBJ2-3	CASSDRQVQDTQYF	TGTGCCAGCAGCGACCGACAGGTTCAAGATACGCAGTATTTT
NA	TRBV25-1	NA	TRBJ2-7	CASSETDRTYEQYF	TGTGCCAGCAGTGAAACGGACAGAACCTACGAGCAGTACTTC
NA	TRBV27	TRBD2	TRBJ2-3	CASSSPSGDTDTQYF	TGTGCCAGCAGTTCGCCTAGCGGGGATACAGATACGCAGTATTTT
few	TRBV4-1	TRBD2	TRBJ2-3	CASSQRTPSSGGGTDTQYF	TGCGCCAGCAGCCAGAGGACTCCCTCTAGCGGGGGTGGTACAGATACGCAGTATTTT
few	TRBV6-6	NA	TRBJ1-5	CASSLSPYNQPQHF	TGTGCCAGCAGCTTGTCCCCGTACAATCAGCCCCAGCATTTT
NA	TRBV7-9	TRBD1	TRBJ2-7	CASSVGQGLSYEQYF	TGTGCCAGCAGCGTCGGACAGGGTCTCTCCTACGAGCAGTACTTC
NA	TRBV6-5	TRBD1	TRBJ2-7	CASRWDSSSYEQYF	TGTGCCAGCAGATGGGACAGCAGCTCCTACGAGCAGTACTTC
NA	TRBV2	NA	TRBJ1-2	CASSDSAAGANYGYTF	TGTGCCAGCAGTGACAGCGCTGCGGGGGCAAACTATGGCTACACCTTC
few	TRBV5-7	NA	TRBJ1-4	CASSLRGGGLDEKLFF	TGTGCCAGCAGCTTGCGGGGCGGGGGGCTTGATGAAAAACTGTTTTTT
NA	TRBV28	NA	TRBJ1-4	CASQATNEKLFF	TGTGCCAGTCAGGCAACTAATGAAAAACTGTTTTTT
NA	TRBV7-9	TRBD1	TRBJ1-6	CASSLDRASYNSPLHF	TGTGCCAGCAGCCTAGACAGGGCTTCCTATAATTCACCCCTCCACTTT
few	TRBV5-6	NA	TRBJ1-5	CASSLTGTSNQPQHF	TGTGCCAGCAGCTTGACAGGGACAAGCAATCAGCCCCAGCATTTT
NA	TRBV4-1	TRBD2	TRBJ2-1	CASSQESGTSGLGHEQFF	TGCGCCAGCAGCCAAGAAAGTGGGACTAGCGGCCTTGGGCATGAGCAGTTCTTC
NA	TRBV7-8	NA	TRBJ2-2	CASSLAAGNTGELFF	TGTGCCAGCAGCTTAGCGGCAGGGAACACCGGGGAGCTGTTTTTT
NA	TRBV24-1	NA	TRBJ2-7	CATSEDRIGSSYEQYF	TGTGCCACCAGTGAAGACAGGATCGGCAGCTCCTACGAGCAGTACTTC
NA	TRBV4-3	NA	TRBJ2-7	CASSQAYALTPYEQYF	TGCGCCAGCAGCCAAGCCTACGCCCTTACCCCCTACGAGCAGTACTTC
NA	TRBV30	TRBD2	TRBJ2-5	CAWSVGGLAGFKETQYF	TGTGCCTGGAGTGTTGGGGGACTAGCGGGGTTCAAAGAGACCCAGTACTTC
few	TRBV11-2	NA	TRBJ1-6	CASSLADSPLHF	TGTGCCAGCAGCTTAGCCGATTCACCCCTCCACTTT
NA	TRBV24-1	NA	TRBJ2-1	CATRGTQGSYNEQFF	TGTGCCACCAGGGGAACACAGGGCTCCTACAATGAGCAGTTCTTC
few	TRBV7-9	NA	TRBJ1-3	CANGAESSGNTIYF	TGTGCCAATGGGGCGGAAAGCTCTGGAAACACCATATATTTT
NA	TRBV19	TRBD1	TRBJ2-3	CASRETGGPTDTQYF	TGTGCCAGTAGGGAGACAGGGGGCCCAACAGATACGCAGTATTTT
NA	TRBV20-1	TRBD1	TRBJ1-1	CSASFGTALNTEAFF	TGCAGTGCTAGTTTCGGGACAGCCTTGAACACTGAAGCTTTCTTT
few	TRBV7-2	TRBD1	TRBJ1-4	CASSPEGTGSGKLFF	TGTGCCAGCAGCCCCGAAGGGACAGGTAGTGGAAAACTGTTTTTT